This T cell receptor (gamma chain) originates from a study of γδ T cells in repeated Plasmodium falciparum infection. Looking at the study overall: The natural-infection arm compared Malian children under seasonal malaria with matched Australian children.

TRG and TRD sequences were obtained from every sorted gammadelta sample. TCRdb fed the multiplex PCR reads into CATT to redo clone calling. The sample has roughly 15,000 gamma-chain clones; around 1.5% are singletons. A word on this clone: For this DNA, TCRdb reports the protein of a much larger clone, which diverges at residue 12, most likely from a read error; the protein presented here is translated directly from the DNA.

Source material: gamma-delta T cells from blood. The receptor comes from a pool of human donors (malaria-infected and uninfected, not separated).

The CDR3 DNA is TGTGCCTTGTGGGAGCTACATCAAGAGTTGGGCGAAAAAATCAAGGTATTT. As protein: CALWELHQELGEKIKVF. The rearrangement uses TRGV9 and TRGJP. Since TCRdb gives no J gene, matching the DNA to germline was used here to assign it. The CDR3 has 17 amino acids. The germline V gene has CDR1 GITISATS and CDR2 ISYDGTV (reference sequence).